This entry lists 24 T cell receptor beta chains sequenced from one sample in a study of CD8 T cells in ankylosing spondylitis. TCRdb passed the 5' RACE reads through MiXCR, listing each CDR3 protein once. The profile shows 180,000 or so distinct CDR3 sequences, approximately 10% of them singletons. Sequencing was done on a sample of blood, either unsorted or a sorted T cell fraction (not recorded which). The receptors shown here come from a male donor with ankylosing spondylitis or in good health (not recorded which).

This clonotype was seen repeatedly, ten times or more. The gene calls are TRBV20-1 and TRBJ2-3, with D possibly matching TRBD1 (7 bases). This CDR3 has 14 amino acids. The ends were cut back, 3 bases at V and 2 bases at J, with 12 bases in the middle. CDR1 and CDR2 (germline): DFQATT, SNEGSKA (reference sequence). CDR3 residues: CSARGGQSTDTQYF. Here the CDR3 DNA reads TGCAGTGCTAGGGGGGGACAGTCCACAGATACGCAGTATTTT.

The chain recombines TRBV27 with TRBJ2-3, with D possibly being TRBD1 (6 bases). V was trimmed by 3 bases and J by 4 bases, leaving 17 bases between them. The CDR3 covers 16 residues. The germline CDR1 and CDR2 sequences are MNHEY and SMNVEV (reference sequence). CDR3 bases: TGTGCCAGCAGTTTCAGGGGACGGGGTATATCAGATACGCAGTATTTT. Its translation: CASSFRGRGISDTQYF.

This chain links TRBV7-2 with TRBJ2-5; D gene ambiguous. The CDR3 loop spans 13 amino acids. Trimming took off 2 bases at V and 1 base at J, with 5 bases between the two ends. Per the germline V gene, CDR1 is SGHTA and CDR2 is FQGNSA. As DNA, the CDR3 is TGTGCCAGCAGCTTACACGGCCAAGAGACCCAGTACTTC. This codes for CASSLHGQETQYF.

Many counts were recorded for this clonotype. The chain couples TRBV29-1 to TRBJ2-3; TRBD1 might be the D (5 bases). Germline values: CDR1 SQVTM, CDR2 ANQGSEA. The V end was cut by 5 bases, the J end by 5 bases, with 14 bases between. The CDR3 extends over 13 amino acids. DNA of the CDR3: TGCAGCGTTCGACAGAGCTATCTAGATACGCAGTATTTT. Residues: CSVRQSYLDTQYF.

The chain couples TRBV10-3 to TRBJ2-5, with D maybe TRBD1 (5 bases). V was trimmed by 2 bases and J by 5 bases, leaving 21 bases between them. The germline gives CDR1 ENHRY, CDR2 SYGVKD. This CDR3 is 17 amino acids long. CDR3 sequence: CAISEPELGAFTETQYF. Here the CDR3 DNA reads TGTGCCATCAGTGAGCCCGAGTTAGGGGCCTTCACCGAGACCCAGTACTTC.

This clonotype occurred many times. V usage is TRBV5-1 and J usage is TRBJ1-1, with D perhaps TRBD1 (6 bases). CDR1 is SGHRS and CDR2 is YFSETQ in the germline V gene. The CDR3 runs 15 residues. Trimming removed 4 bases at V and 1 base at J, with 14 bases between. The CDR3 region has the DNA TGCGCCAGCAGCCCGGAGCCGGACAGGAACACTGAAGCTTTCTTT. The encoded protein is CASSPEPDRNTEAFF.

In this sample, this clonotype turned up many times. The chain recombines TRBV27 with TRBJ2-7, with D perhaps TRBD2 (6 bases). Trimming shortened V by 1 base and J by 0 bases, and 16 bases separated the two germline ends. Per germline, CDR1 MNHEY and CDR2 SMNVEV (reference sequence). The CDR3 has 17 amino acids. The CDR3: CASSLYGTLQSSYEQYF. The CDR3 DNA reads TGTGCCAGCAGTTTATATGGGACTCTTCAGAGCTCCTACGAGCAGTACTTC.

In the case of this clonotype: A much larger clone differs from this one at a single base, so this may be a read error. The DNA for the CDR3 is TGTGGCAGCAGCCCTATGACAGGTCTTCAAGAGACCCAGTACTTC. This codes for CGSSPMTGLQETQYF. The rearrangement joins TRBV7-6 to TRBJ2-5; D possibly corresponds to TRBD1 (6 bases). From germline, CDR1 is SGHVS and CDR2 FNYEAQ. CDR3 length: 15 amino acids. Using reference TRBV7-6 and TRBJ2-5 for the parts outside the CDR3, the full variable domain is GAGVSQSPRYKVTKRGQDVALRCDPISGHVSLYWYRQALGQGPEFLTYFNYEAQQDKSGLPNDRFSAERPEGSISTLTIQRTEQRDSAMYRCGSSPMTGLQETQYFGPGTRLLVL.

This clonotype has ten or more counts. This chain connects TRBV20-1 to TRBJ2-1, with 7 bases lining up with TRBD2. The ends lost 0 bases at V and 5 bases at J; junction bases unmatched: 7. The germline gives CDR1 DFQATT, CDR2 SNEGSKA (reference sequence). The CDR3 extends over 15 amino acids. CDR3 in amino acids: CSARDLLAGHNEQFF. The CDR3 DNA reads TGCAGTGCTAGAGATCTATTAGCGGGCCACAATGAGCAGTTCTTC.

This clonotype was recorded at least ten times. V and J are TRBV10-2 and TRBJ2-7; D is undetermined. Germline V gene lookup returns CDR1 WSHSY and CDR2 SAAADI. This CDR3 has 15 amino acids. V gave up 8 bases and J gave up 1 base, with 18 bases separating them. The CDR3 DNA reads TGCGCCAGCCGCACCCCGGGTTCCAATTCCTACGAGCAGTACTTC. Protein product: CASRTPGSNSYEQYF.

This clonotype was detected ten times or more. The chain has TRBV19 and TRBJ2-3; D not certain. Germline CDR1 is LNHDA and CDR2 is SQIVND (reference sequence). V was pared by 10 bases and J by 2 bases, with 7 bases between. The CDR3 loop spans 11 amino acids. CDR3 sequence: CATTPTDTQYF. The CDR3, as DNA: TGTGCCACCACCCCCACAGATACGCAGTATTTT.

This chain links TRBV7-1 with TRBJ2-7; either TRBD1 or TRBD2 may fit D (6 bases each). TRBV7-1 is an ORF, with its function uncertain. V was shortened by 3 bases and J by 3 bases, with 12 bases between the two germline ends. This CDR3 contains 14 residues. The CDR3 coding sequence is TGTGCCAGCAGCTCCGGGGGACATTTCTACGAGCAGTACTTC. This sequence encodes CASSSGGHFYEQYF.

This clonotype was seen many times. This sequence joins TRBV5-1 and TRBJ2-7; 7 bases match TRBD2. This CDR3 has 14 amino acids. Per germline, CDR1 SGHRS and CDR2 YFSETQ. V was pared by 0 bases and J by 5 bases, with 5 bases of the junction left unmatched. The CDR3 region has the DNA TGCGCCAGCAGCTTGGTGTCTAGCGGAGACGAGCAGTACTTC. This codes for CASSLVSSGDEQYF.

The chain recombines TRBV27 with TRBJ1-5, with a weak D call TRBD1 (6 bases). CDR1 is MNHEY and CDR2 is SMNVEV in the germline V gene (reference sequence). V lost 2 bases and J lost 2, with 10 bases in between. The CDR3 consists of 15 residues. The CDR3, as DNA: TGTGCCAGCAGTTTAGTAGGGGGACGCAATCAGCCCCAGCATTTT. Its protein product is CASSLVGGRNQPQHF.

The V gene is TRBV5-6, the J gene TRBJ1-2, with D perhaps TRBD1 (5 bases). Germline loops: CDR1 SGHDT, CDR2 YYEEEE. Trimming stripped 7 bases from V and 4 bases from J, with 11 bases between. CDR3 length: 12 residues. The CDR3 DNA follows: TGTGCCAGCGTCACAAGGGGCTATGGCTACACCTTC. It is translated as CASVTRGYGYTF.

J is TRBJ1-5 and V is TRBV2; 7 bases map to TRBD1. The length of the CDR3 is 14 residues. V lost 8 bases to trimming and J lost 7 bases; unmatched junction nucleotides: 11. The germline gives CDR1 SNHLY, CDR2 FYNNEI. As DNA, the CDR3 is TGTGCCAGCGCCTTGACAGGGACCGTACAGCCCCAGCATTTT. Translation: CASALTGTVQPQHF.

This clonotype was found a few times. The J gene is TRBJ2-1, the V gene TRBV5-4; D possibly corresponds to TRBD2 (6 bases). The V end was cut by 0 bases, the J end by 8 bases, with 9 bases between. Germline-derived CDR1 and CDR2 are SGHNT and YYREEE (reference sequence). The CDR3 loop spans 13 amino acids. Here the CDR3 reads CASSLAPSDEQFF. In DNA form, the CDR3 reads TGTGCCAGCAGCTTGGCACCTAGCGATGAGCAGTTCTTC.

Many counts were recorded for this clonotype. The rearrangement joins TRBV25-1 to TRBJ1-2; TRBD1 matches 7 bases. Germline V gene data show CDR1 as MGHDK and CDR2 as SYGVNS. Trimming cost V 2 bases and J 8 bases; bases outside gene matches: 5. The length of the CDR3 is 13 residues. The DNA for the CDR3 is TGTGCCAGCAGTGAAACAGGGGAAGGCGGCTACACCTTC. Translating it yields CASSETGEGGYTF.

This clonotype has more than one count but fewer than ten. The chain combines TRBV4-3 with TRBJ1-5; D is possibly TRBD1 (5 bases). The ends were cut back, 0 bases at V and 7 bases at J, with 10 bases in the middle. This CDR3 contains 14 residues. Looked up from germline, CDR1 is LGHNA and CDR2 is YSLEER. This CDR3 is CASSQDGTNQPQHF. DNA of the CDR3: TGCGCCAGCAGCCAAGATGGGACGAACCAGCCCCAGCATTTT.

V gene TRBV29-1 combines with J gene TRBJ2-3; D remains unclear. The length of the CDR3 is 13 residues. V gave up 0 bases and J gave up 2 bases, with 6 bases separating them. Germline V gene lookup returns CDR1 SQVTM and CDR2 ANQGSEA. The CDR3 DNA reads TGCAGCGTTGAAGATCGGGCCACAGATACGCAGTATTTT. This gives the protein CSVEDRATDTQYF.

The genes are TRBV3-1 and TRBJ2-4; D uncertain. The CDR3 is 19 amino acids. Trimming cost V 10 bases and J 3 bases, with 31 bases left between them. Germline CDR1 LGHDT, CDR2 YNNKEL (reference sequence). The CDR3 sequence is CATCQDPDPSAWRKNIQYF. The CDR3 DNA is TGTGCCACCTGCCAAGATCCGGATCCTTCGGCGTGGCGCAAAAACATTCAGTACTTC.

This clonotype was counted at least ten times. This chain links TRBV5-1 with TRBJ2-7; unclear D gene. The CDR3 sequence is 16 residues long. CDR1 is SGHRS and CDR2 is YFSETQ in the germline V gene. V gave up 0 bases and J gave up 0 bases, with 13 bases separating them. The CDR3 DNA is TGCGCCAGCAGCTTGGTTGGCGGAGCGAGCTCCTACGAGCAGTACTTC. It translates to CASSLVGGASSYEQYF.

Many counts were recorded for this clonotype. The chain links TRBV6-1 to TRBJ1-2; 7 bases fit TRBD1. V gave up 10 bases and J gave up 5 bases; unmatched junction bases: 13. The V gene's germline CDR1 is MNHNS and CDR2 SASEGT. This CDR3 has 14 residues. The CDR3 loop is CATSGGGNSYGYTF. CDR3 nucleotide sequence: TGTGCCACCTCAGGGGGGGGGAACTCTTATGGCTACACCTTC.

In its sample, this clonotype was seen many times. The chain combines TRBV11-2 with TRBJ2-2, with no clear D. V lost 5 bases to trimming and J lost 2 bases, with 6 bases between them. Germline CDR1 is SGHAT and CDR2 is FQNNGV. The CDR3 runs 13 residues. The DNA of the CDR3 is TGTGCCAGCAGCCTTAGTAACACCGGGGAGCTGTTTTTT. Protein product: CASSLSNTGELFF.